Listed below are T cell receptor beta chains from one sample, sequenced in a study of T cells after somatic rescue of genetic block. Data came from immunoSEQ multiplex PCR; TCRdb stores just in-frame clones and leaves some out. The sample includes about 110,000 clones, 80% to 95% seen only once; the top ten take about 1.5%. Sequences were obtained from peripheral blood mononuclear cells (PBMCs). The receptors come from a woman between 18 and 29 years old. Both conserved end residues are part of each CDR3. The D gene is left open where the match is weak. Clone size is stated in some rows and not others, as once, few, many or a class when expanded.

TGTGCCAGCAGCTTAGGGGGCCCGAACACTGAAGCTTTCTTT | CASSLGGPNTEAFF | TRBV5-6 | TRBD1 | NA | TRBJ1-1
TGTGCCAGCAGCTTGGATCCTGGTAATCAGCCCCAGCATTTT | CASSLDPGNQPQHF | TRBV5-4 | NA | NA | TRBJ1-5
TGTGCCAGTAAACCGGGACAGGGGACAGATACGCAGTATTTT | CASKPGQGTDTQYF | TRBV5-4 | TRBD1 | NA | TRBJ2-3
TGCGCCAGCAGCTTGGTGGCGCCAACAGATACGCAGTATTTT | CASSLVAPTDTQYF | TRBV5-1 | NA | NA | TRBJ2-3
TGTGCCAGCAGCTTAGCGGGGTCTGACAGGGCCAATCAGCCCCAGCATTTT | CASSLAGSDRANQPQHF | TRBV7-9 | TRBD1 | NA | TRBJ1-5
TGCGCCAGCAGCCAAGAAAAGGGGCTCGGCTATGGCTACACCTTC | CASSQEKGLGYGYTF | TRBV4-1 | NA | NA | TRBJ1-2
TGTGCCAGCAGCCAAGGGTCCCCGCTCCAGGGGGCCTACGAGCAGTACTTC | CASSQGSPLQGAYEQYF | TRBV4-2 | TRBD1 | NA | TRBJ2-7
TGTGCCAGCAGCCCACCTGACAGGGGGCATGAAAAACTGTTTTTT | CASSPPDRGHEKLFF | TRBV4-2 | TRBD1 | NA | TRBJ1-4
TGTGCCAGCAGCTCACTCCGGACGGGGATCTACGAGCAGTACTTC | CASSSLRTGIYEQYF | TRBV7-9 | NA | NA | TRBJ2-7
TGTGCCACCAGCAGCCTAGCAAGCAGGGGGACGGTATGGGGCGAGCAGTACTTC | CATSSLASRGTVWGEQYF | TRBV15 | TRBD1 | NA | TRBJ2-7
TGTGCCAGTAGTATAGGTGGGGGAAGCACAGATACGCAGTATTTT | CASSIGGGSTDTQYF | TRBV19 | NA | NA | TRBJ2-3
TGTGCCAGCAGTGAAACAGGGAGCAATCAGCCCCAGCATTTT | CASSETGSNQPQHF | TRBV25-1 | NA | NA | TRBJ1-5
TGTGCCAGCAGCGTAGACGGTTCCAATCAGCCCCAGCATTTT | CASSVDGSNQPQHF | TRBV9 | NA | NA | TRBJ1-5
TGTGCCAGCAGCCACGTGGACAGTAGCACAGATACGCAGTATTTT | CASSHVDSSTDTQYF | TRBV5-6 | NA | NA | TRBJ2-3
TGTGCCAGCAGTTTTTTTCTGCGGGGAGAAGGCACCGGGGAGCTGTTTTTT | CASSFFLRGEGTGELFF | TRBV28 | NA | NA | TRBJ2-2
TGTGCCAGCAGCCCGGACAGGGATGAAGCTTTCTTT | CASSPDRDEAFF | TRBV7-9 | TRBD1 | once | TRBJ1-1
TGTGCCAGCAGTTCTCTTGTGGCGTTAGAAGCTTTCTTT | CASSSLVALEAFF | TRBV28 | NA | few | TRBJ1-1
TGTGCCAGCAGTCCAGACAGGAGCGAACAGCCCCAGCATTTT | CASSPDRSEQPQHF | TRBV9 | NA | NA | TRBJ1-5
TGTGCCAGCACCTCGGGGGGCTACGAGCAGTACTTC | CASTSGGYEQYF | TRBV5-5 | TRBD2 | NA | TRBJ2-7
TGTGCCAGTAGTGACAGTACCTACGAGCAGTACTTC | CASSDSTYEQYF | TRBV19 | NA | NA | TRBJ2-7
TGTGCCAGCAGCGAGAGCGGGGGCTCTGGGGCCAACGTCCTGACTTTC | CASSESGGSGANVLTF | TRBV5-4 | TRBD2 | NA | TRBJ2-6
TGTGCCAGCAGCCCCCGAATGGCTAACACTGAAGCTTTCTTT | CASSPRMANTEAFF | TRBV7-9 | NA | NA | TRBJ1-1
TGTGCTAGTGGTCTAGGGACAGGGGGAGGGGAAGAGACCCAGTACTTC | CASGLGTGGGEETQYF | TRBV12-5 | TRBD1 | NA | TRBJ2-5
TGTGCCAGCAGCTTTGATGGTGCTGAAGCTTTCTTT | CASSFDGAEAFF | TRBV7-9 | NA | NA | TRBJ1-1
TGTGCCAGCAGCTTGGGCCCAACGTATGGGTATAATGAAAAACTGTTTTTT | CASSLGPTYGYNEKLFF | TRBV7-2 | NA | NA | TRBJ1-4
TGTGCCCCGGTGAGGGGGACCTCTGGAAACACCATATATTTT | CAPVRGTSGNTIYF | TRBV14 | NA | NA | TRBJ1-3